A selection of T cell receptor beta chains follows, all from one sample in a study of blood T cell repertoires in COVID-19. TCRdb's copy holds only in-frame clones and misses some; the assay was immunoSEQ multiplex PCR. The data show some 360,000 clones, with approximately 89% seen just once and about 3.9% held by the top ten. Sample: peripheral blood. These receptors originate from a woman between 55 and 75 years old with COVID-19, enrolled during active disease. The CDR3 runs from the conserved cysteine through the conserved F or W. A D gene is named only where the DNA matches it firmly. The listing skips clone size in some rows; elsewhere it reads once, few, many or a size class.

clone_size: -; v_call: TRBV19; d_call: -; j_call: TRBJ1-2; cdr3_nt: TGTGCCTGTAGGGAGCAACTCGGCCATGGCTACACCTTC; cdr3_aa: CACREQLGHGYTF
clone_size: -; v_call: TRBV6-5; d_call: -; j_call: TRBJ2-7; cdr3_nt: TGTGCCAGCAACCCTACGACAGGCGCCTACGAGCAGTACTTC; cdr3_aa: CASNPTTGAYEQYF
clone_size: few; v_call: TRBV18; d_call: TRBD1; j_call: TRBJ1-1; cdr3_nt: TGTGCCAGCTCACCGGGACAGGCGACTTTAAACACTGAAGCTTTCTTT; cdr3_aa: CASSPGQATLNTEAFF
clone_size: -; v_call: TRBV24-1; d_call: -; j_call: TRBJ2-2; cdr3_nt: TGTGCCACCAGTGTGGGGGGTTTGGACACCGGGGAGCTGTTTTTT; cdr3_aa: CATSVGGLDTGELFF
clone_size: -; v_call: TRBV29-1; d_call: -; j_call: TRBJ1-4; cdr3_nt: TGCAGCGTTGCCGGTACAGGTAATGAAAAACTGTTTTTT; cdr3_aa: CSVAGTGNEKLFF
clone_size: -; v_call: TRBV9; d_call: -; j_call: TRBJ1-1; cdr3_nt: TGTGCCAGCAGCGTAGGCCAGATCATGAACACTGAAGCTTTCTTT; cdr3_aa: CASSVGQIMNTEAFF
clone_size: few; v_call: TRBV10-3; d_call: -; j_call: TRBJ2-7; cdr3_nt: TGTGCCATCAGTGAACCCGGGATTGATAGCTCCTACGAGCAGTACTTC; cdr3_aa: CAISEPGIDSSYEQYF
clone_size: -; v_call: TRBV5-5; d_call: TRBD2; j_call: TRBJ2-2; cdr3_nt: TGTGCCAGCAGCTTTCTAGCGGGGGGCCACACCGGGGAGCTGTTTTTT; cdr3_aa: CASSFLAGGHTGELFF
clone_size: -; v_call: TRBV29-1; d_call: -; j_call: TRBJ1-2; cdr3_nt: TGCAGCGATGGCAGGTCTAACTATGGCTACACCTTC; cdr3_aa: CSDGRSNYGYTF
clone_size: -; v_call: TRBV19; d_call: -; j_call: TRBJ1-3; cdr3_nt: TGTGCCAGTAGTATCGGGAGCTCTGGAAACACCATATATTTT; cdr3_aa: CASSIGSSGNTIYF
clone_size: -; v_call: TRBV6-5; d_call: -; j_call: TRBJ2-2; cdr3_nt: TGTGCCAGCAGTTACGGGGCCGACGGGGAGCTGTTTTTT; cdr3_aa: CASSYGADGELFF
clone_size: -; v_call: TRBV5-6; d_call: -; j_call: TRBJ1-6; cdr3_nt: TGTGCCAGCCGAGAACGAGGAATCTATAATTCACCCCTCCACTTT; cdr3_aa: CASRERGIYNSPLHF
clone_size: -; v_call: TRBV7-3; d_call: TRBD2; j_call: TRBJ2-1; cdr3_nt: TGTGCCAGCAGCGTACGGCCGGCTAGCGGGTTTAATGAGCAGTTCTTC; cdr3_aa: CASSVRPASGFNEQFF
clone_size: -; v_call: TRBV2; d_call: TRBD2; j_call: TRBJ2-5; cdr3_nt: TGTGCCAGCAGTGAAGGGGCTAGCGGGGAGACCCAGTACTTC; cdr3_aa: CASSEGASGETQYF
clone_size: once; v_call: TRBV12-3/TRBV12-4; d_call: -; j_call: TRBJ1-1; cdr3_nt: TGTGCCAGCAGTTTATTGTTGTCTACTGAAGCTTTCTTT; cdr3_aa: CASSLLLSTEAFF
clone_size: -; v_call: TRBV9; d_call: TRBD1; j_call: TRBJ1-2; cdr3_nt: TGTGCCAGCAGCGTAGGGGCGGGACAGGGCGATGGCTACACCTTC; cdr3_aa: CASSVGAGQGDGYTF
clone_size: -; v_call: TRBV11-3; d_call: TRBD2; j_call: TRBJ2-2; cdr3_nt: TGTGCCAGCAGCGCCCGGGGGGGGACCAGGGAGCTGTTTTTT; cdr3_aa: CASSARGGTRELFF
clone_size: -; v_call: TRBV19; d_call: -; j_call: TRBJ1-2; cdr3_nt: TGTGCCAGTACCTCCGAGACAGATTACTATGGCTACACCTTC; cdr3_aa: CASTSETDYYGYTF
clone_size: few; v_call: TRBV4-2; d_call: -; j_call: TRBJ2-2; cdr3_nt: TGTGCCAGCAGCCAAGAGGTAGCCACCGGGGAGCTGTTTTTT; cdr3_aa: CASSQEVATGELFF
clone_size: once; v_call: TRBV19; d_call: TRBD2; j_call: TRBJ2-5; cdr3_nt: TGTGCCAGTGGCAATACGGGACTAGGAGAAGAGACCCAGTACTTC; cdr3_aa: CASGNTGLGEETQYF
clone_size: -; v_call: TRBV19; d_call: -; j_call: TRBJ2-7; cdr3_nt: TGTGCCAGTAGTTCACAGGGTTCGGGGGAGCAGTACTTC; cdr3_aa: CASSSQGSGEQYF
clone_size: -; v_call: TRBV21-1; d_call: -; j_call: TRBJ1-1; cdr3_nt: TGTGCCAGCAGCAAAGCGCCAGGGAAGGGGAACACTGAAGCTTTCTTT; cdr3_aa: CASSKAPGKGNTEAFF
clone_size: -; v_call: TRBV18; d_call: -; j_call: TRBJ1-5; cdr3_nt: TGTGCCAGCTCACCGGCAGGGAATCAGCCCCAGCATTTT; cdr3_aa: CASSPAGNQPQHF
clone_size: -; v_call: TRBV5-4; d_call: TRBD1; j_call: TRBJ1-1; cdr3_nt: TGTGCCAGCAGCTTAGACGGGACAGCCCCCCGAGCTTTCTTT; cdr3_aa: CASSLDGTAPRAFF
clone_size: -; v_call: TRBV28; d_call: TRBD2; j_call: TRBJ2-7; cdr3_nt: TGTGCCAGCAGTTTATGGCGGGGGGGTGCCTACGAGCAGTACTTC; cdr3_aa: CASSLWRGGAYEQYF
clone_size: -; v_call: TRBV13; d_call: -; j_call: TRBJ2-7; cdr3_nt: TGTGCCAGCAGCCACCTGCCGAACCTCAGCTCCTACGAGCAGTACTTC; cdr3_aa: CASSHLPNLSSYEQYF
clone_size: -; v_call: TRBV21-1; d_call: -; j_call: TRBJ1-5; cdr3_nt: TGTGCCAGCCTCTTAGGGGTCACTCAGCCCCAGCATTTT; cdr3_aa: CASLLGVTQPQHF
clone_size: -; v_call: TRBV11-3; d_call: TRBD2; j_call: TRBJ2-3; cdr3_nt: TGTGCCAGCAGCTTAGACGGGGGGAGCACAGATACGCAGTATTTT; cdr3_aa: CASSLDGGSTDTQYF
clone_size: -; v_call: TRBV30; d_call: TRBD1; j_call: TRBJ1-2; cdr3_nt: TGTGCCTGGACCCGGACAGGGTGGTCGACGGGCTACACCTTC; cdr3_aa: CAWTRTGWSTGYTF
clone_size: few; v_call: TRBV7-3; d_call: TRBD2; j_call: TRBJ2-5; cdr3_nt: TGTGCCAGCAGCCTTAGCGGGGGGGCCTTGGAGACCCAGTACTTC; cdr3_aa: CASSLSGGALETQYF
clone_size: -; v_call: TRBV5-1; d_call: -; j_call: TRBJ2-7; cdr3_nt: TGCGCCAGCAGGGCCGGACTCAGCTCCTACGAGCAGTACTTC; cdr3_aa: CASRAGLSSYEQYF
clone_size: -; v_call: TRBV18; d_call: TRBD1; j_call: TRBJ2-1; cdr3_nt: TGTGCCAGCTCATCAGGACAGGGAAGAGATGAGCAGTTCTTC; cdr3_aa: CASSSGQGRDEQFF
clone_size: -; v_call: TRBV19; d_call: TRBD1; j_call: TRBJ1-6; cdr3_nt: TGTGCCAGTAGTATGGTTGGGACAGGGGAAAGAGTACCCCTCCACTTT; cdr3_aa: CASSMVGTGERVPLHF
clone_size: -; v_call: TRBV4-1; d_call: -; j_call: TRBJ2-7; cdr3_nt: TGCGCGTCTAGGGGCTCCTACGAGCAGTACTTC; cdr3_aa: CASRGSYEQYF
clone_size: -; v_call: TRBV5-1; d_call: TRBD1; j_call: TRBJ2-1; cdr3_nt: TGCGCCAGCAGCTTGGGCGACAGGGGGCTTCGGGGATCCTACAATGAGCAGTTCTTC; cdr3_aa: CASSLGDRGLRGSYNEQFF
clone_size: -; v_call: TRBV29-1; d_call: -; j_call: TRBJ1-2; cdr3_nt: TGCAGCGTTCGAGGGCAGTGGGACTATGGCTACACCTTC; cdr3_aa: CSVRGQWDYGYTF
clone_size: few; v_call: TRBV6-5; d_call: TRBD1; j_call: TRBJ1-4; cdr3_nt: TGTGCCAGCAGTTCGTTGACAGGGGGCAATGAAAAACTGTTTTTT; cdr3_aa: CASSSLTGGNEKLFF
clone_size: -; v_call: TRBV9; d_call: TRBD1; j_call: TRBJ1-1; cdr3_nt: TGTGCCAGCAGCTTACGGACAGGGGATCTCGCTGAAGCTTTCTTT; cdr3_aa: CASSLRTGDLAEAFF
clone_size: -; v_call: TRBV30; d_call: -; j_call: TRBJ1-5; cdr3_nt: TGTGCCTGGAGTTCGGGGACTCCCAATCAGCCCCAGCATTTT; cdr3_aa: CAWSSGTPNQPQHF
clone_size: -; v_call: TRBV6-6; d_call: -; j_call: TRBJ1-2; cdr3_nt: TGTGCCAGCAGTTACGACAGTGGCGGCTACACCTTC; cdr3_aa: CASSYDSGGYTF
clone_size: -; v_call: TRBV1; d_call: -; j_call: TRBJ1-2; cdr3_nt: TGCACCAGCAGCCAAGGACTTGGACTCCCGCCGGGAGGCTACACCTTC; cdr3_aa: CTSSQGLGLPPGGYTF
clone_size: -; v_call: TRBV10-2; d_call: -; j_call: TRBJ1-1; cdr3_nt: TGCGCCAGCAGCTGGGGGGGGGCCGGTACTGAAGCTTTCTTT; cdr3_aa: CASSWGGAGTEAFF
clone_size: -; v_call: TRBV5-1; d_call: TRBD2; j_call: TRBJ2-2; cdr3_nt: TGCGCCAGCAGCTTGGCAAAACTAGCGGAGACCACCGGGGAGCTGTTTTTT; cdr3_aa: CASSLAKLAETTGELFF
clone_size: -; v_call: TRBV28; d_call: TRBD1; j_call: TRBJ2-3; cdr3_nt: TGTGCCAGCAGTTTCCCGTTCGACGGGACAGGGGTCCCCACAGATACGCAGTATTTT; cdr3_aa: CASSFPFDGTGVPTDTQYF
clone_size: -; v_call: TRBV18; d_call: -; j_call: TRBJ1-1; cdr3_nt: TGTGCCAGCTCACCACCAGGAGCCGTCACTGAAGCTTTCTTT; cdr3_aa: CASSPPGAVTEAFF
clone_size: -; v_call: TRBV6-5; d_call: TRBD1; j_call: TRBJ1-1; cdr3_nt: TGTGCCAGCAGTTACGGGACAGTGAACACTGAAGCTTTCTTT; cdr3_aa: CASSYGTVNTEAFF
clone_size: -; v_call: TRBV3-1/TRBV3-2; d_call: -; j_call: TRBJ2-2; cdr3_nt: TGTGCCAGCACCCGGGACTCGTACACCGGGGAGCTGTTTTTT; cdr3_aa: CASTRDSYTGELFF
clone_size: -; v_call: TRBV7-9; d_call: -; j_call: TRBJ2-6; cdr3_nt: TGTGCCAGCCAGATCGGAGGGTGGACTTCTGGGGCCAACGTCCTGACTTTC; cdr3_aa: CASQIGGWTSGANVLTF
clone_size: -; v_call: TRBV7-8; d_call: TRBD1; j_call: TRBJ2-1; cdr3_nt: TGTGCCAGCAGAGTGGACAGGGGGCTAACACGGACGGATGAGCAGTTCTTC; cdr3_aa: CASRVDRGLTRTDEQFF
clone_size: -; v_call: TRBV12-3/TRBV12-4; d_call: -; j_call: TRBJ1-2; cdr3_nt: TGTGCCAGCAGTGAACAGGGTGTCTATGGCTACACCTTC; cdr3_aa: CASSEQGVYGYTF
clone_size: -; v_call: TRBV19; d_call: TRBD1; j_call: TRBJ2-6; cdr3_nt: TGTGCCAGTACCCCGACTGGGGGACAGCACTCTGGGGCCAACGTCCTGACTTTC; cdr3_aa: CASTPTGGQHSGANVLTF